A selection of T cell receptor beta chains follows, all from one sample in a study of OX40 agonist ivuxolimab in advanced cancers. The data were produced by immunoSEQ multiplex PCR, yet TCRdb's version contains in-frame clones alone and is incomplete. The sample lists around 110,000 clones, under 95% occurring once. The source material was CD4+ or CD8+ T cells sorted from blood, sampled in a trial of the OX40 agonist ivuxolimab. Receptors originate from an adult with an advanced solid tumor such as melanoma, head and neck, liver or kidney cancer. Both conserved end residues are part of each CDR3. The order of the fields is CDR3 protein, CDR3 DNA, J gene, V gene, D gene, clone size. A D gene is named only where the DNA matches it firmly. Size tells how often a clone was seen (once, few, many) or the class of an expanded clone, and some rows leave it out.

CASSLGLAGVGDTQYF TGTGCCAGCAGCTTAGGACTAGCGGGAGTCGGAGATACGCAGTATTTT TRBJ2-3 TRBV7-2 TRBD2 NA
CASIMNTEAFF TGTGCCAGCATCATGAACACTGAAGCTTTCTTT TRBJ1-1 TRBV28 NA NA
CASSPRQSDGYTF TGTGCCAGCAGCCCAAGACAATCAGATGGCTACACCTTC TRBJ1-2 TRBV14 NA NA
CASSPRTSGYEQFF TGTGCCAGCAGCCCACGGACTAGCGGCTATGAGCAGTTCTTC TRBJ2-1 TRBV11-3 TRBD2 NA
CSVHGGTGGPYEQYF TGCAGCGTACATGGGGGGACAGGGGGTCCCTACGAGCAGTACTTC TRBJ2-7 TRBV29-1 TRBD1 NA
CAWSEKAGQGEKLFF TGTGCCTGGAGTGAGAAAGCGGGACAGGGTGAAAAACTGTTTTTT TRBJ1-4 TRBV30 TRBD1 NA
CASSFELAGLGMEQFF TGCGCCAGCAGTTTCGAACTAGCGGGGTTGGGCATGGAGCAGTTCTTC TRBJ2-1 TRBV5-1 TRBD2 NA
CASSTGGYYEQYF TGTGCCAGCTCCACGGGGGGGTACTACGAGCAGTACTTC TRBJ2-7 TRBV28 TRBD2 NA
CASSHREQYF TGTGCCAGCAGCCATCGGGAGCAGTACTTC TRBJ2-7 TRBV6-6 NA NA
CASSRDRARSPLHF TGTGCCAGCAGTCGGGACAGGGCGAGATCACCCCTCCACTTT TRBJ1-6 TRBV28 TRBD1 NA
CASSLLGTVPNTEAFF TGTGCCAGCAGTTTACTGGGGACAGTTCCGAACACTGAAGCTTTCTTT TRBJ1-1 TRBV27 TRBD1 NA
CASSSSGDSGNTIYF TGCGCCAGCAGCTCGTCAGGGGACTCTGGAAACACCATATATTTT TRBJ1-3 TRBV5-1 NA NA
CASSIGSSGNTIYF TGTGCCAGTAGTATTGGCAGCTCTGGAAACACCATATATTTT TRBJ1-3 TRBV19 NA NA
CASLQSSFGDQPQHF TGTGCCAGCCTCCAATCGAGTTTCGGAGATCAGCCCCAGCATTTT TRBJ1-5 TRBV6-1 NA NA
CASSSTALGQPNTEAFF TGTGCCAGCAGCTCCACCGCCCTGGGACAGCCGAACACTGAAGCTTTCTTT TRBJ1-1 TRBV11-2 TRBD1 NA
CASSYLTGKNTEAFF TGTGCCAGCAGCTACCTGACAGGGAAGAACACTGAAGCTTTCTTT TRBJ1-1 TRBV7-9 TRBD1 NA
CASSLGTGRNTEAFF TGTGCCAGCTCATTGGGGACAGGGAGGAACACTGAAGCTTTCTTT TRBJ1-1 TRBV18 TRBD1 NA
CASSLVRGYTGELFF TGTGCCAGCAGCTTAGTTCGGGGTTACACCGGGGAGCTGTTTTTT TRBJ2-2 TRBV7-9 NA NA
CASSPSSGRVSYEQYF TGTGCCAGCAGCCCAAGTAGCGGGAGGGTGTCCTACGAGCAGTACTTC TRBJ2-7 TRBV7-9 TRBD2 NA
CAIRTVPFTGELFF TGTGCCATCAGGACAGTCCCGTTCACCGGGGAGCTGTTTTTT TRBJ2-2 TRBV10-3 NA NA
CASSLDRTEAFF TGTGCCAGCAGCTTAGATAGAACTGAAGCTTTCTTT TRBJ1-1 TRBV7-8 NA NA
CASSYRRHPNEKLFF TGTGCCAGCAGTTACCGGAGACACCCTAATGAAAAACTGTTTTTT TRBJ1-4 TRBV6-6 NA NA
CASSSGTAGTEAFF TGCGCCAGCAGCAGCGGAACAGCGGGGACTGAAGCTTTCTTT TRBJ1-1 TRBV5-1 NA NA
CASRSDRTGEKLFF TGTGCCAGCAGATCGGACAGGACTGGAGAAAAACTGTTTTTT TRBJ1-4 TRBV5-4 TRBD1 NA
CAISWTGTAGYEQYF TGTGCCATCAGTTGGACCGGCACAGCGGGCTACGAGCAGTACTTC TRBJ2-7 TRBV10-3 NA NA
CASSGTSGSYEQYF TGTGCCAGCAGCGGGACTAGCGGGTCGTACGAGCAGTACTTC TRBJ2-7 TRBV6-5 TRBD2 few
CASSQEEQVASYEQYF TGTGCCAGCAGCCAAGAGGAACAAGTAGCCTCCTACGAGCAGTACTTC TRBJ2-7 TRBV4-2 NA NA
CASTSDGVLYNEQFF TGTGCCAGCACCTCGGACGGGGTCCTCTACAATGAGCAGTTCTTC TRBJ2-1 TRBV28 NA NA
CAVTRGASTDTQYF TGTGCGGTTACTAGGGGAGCCAGCACAGATACGCAGTATTTT TRBJ2-3 TRBV10-3 NA NA
CASSQGQGRGQETQYF TGCGCCAGCAGCCAAGGACAGGGAAGGGGGCAAGAGACCCAGTACTTC TRBJ2-5 TRBV4-1 TRBD1 NA
CASSRDNYEQYF TGTGCCAGCAGTCGGGACAACTACGAGCAGTACTTC TRBJ2-7 TRBV5-4 NA NA
CASSSGLAFASYNEQFF TGTGCCAGCAGCTCGGGACTAGCCTTCGCCTCCTACAATGAGCAGTTCTTC TRBJ2-1 TRBV5-4 TRBD2 NA
CATSSERQALSGDTEAFF TGTGCCACCAGCAGCGAAAGACAGGCACTAAGTGGGGACACTGAAGCTTTCTTT TRBJ1-1 TRBV15 NA NA
CASSSSSTAGTEAFF TGCGCCAGCAGCTCCTCTTCTACGGCCGGTACTGAAGCTTTCTTT TRBJ1-1 TRBV5-1 NA NA
CASSQDTGAGNTIYF TGTGCCAGCAGCCAAGATACAGGGGCTGGAAACACCATATATTTT TRBJ1-3 TRBV4-2 TRBD1 NA
CASSPISVFNTGELFF TGTGCCAGCTCACCAATAAGTGTTTTCAACACCGGGGAGCTGTTTTTT TRBJ2-2 TRBV18 NA NA
CASSEMGYYGYTF TGTGCCAGCAGTGAAATGGGCTACTATGGCTACACCTTC TRBJ1-2 TRBV2 NA NA
CASSPGRGTYNEQFF TGTGCCAGCAGCCCCGGGAGGGGAACGTACAATGAGCAGTTCTTC TRBJ2-1 TRBV11-2 TRBD2 NA
CASSQRDRVLSGNTIYF TGCGCCAGCAGTCAAAGGGACAGAGTCCTCTCTGGAAACACCATATATTTT TRBJ1-3 TRBV23-1 TRBD1 NA
CASSLRGADEQYF TGTGCCAGCAGTTTAAGGGGAGCTGACGAGCAGTACTTC TRBJ2-7 TRBV6-5 NA NA
CASGGQGRNTIYF TGTGCCAGCGGGGGGCAGGGTAGAAACACCATATATTTT TRBJ1-3 TRBV9 NA NA
CASSQKAGNTIYF TGTGCCAGCAGCCAAAAGGCCGGAAACACCATATATTTT TRBJ1-3 TRBV4-2 NA NA
CASRSGGGNTGELFF TGTGCCAGCAGGTCGGGAGGAGGGAACACCGGGGAGCTGTTTTTT TRBJ2-2 TRBV28 TRBD2 NA
CAGKRDGYEQYF TGTGCCGGCAAGCGTGACGGCTACGAGCAGTACTTC TRBJ2-7 TRBV2 NA NA
CASSPRQGMNTEAFF TGTGCCAGCAGCCCCCGACAGGGGATGAACACTGAAGCTTTCTTT TRBJ1-1 TRBV7-2 TRBD1 NA
CASSSVDNGQFF TGCGCCAGCAGCTCGGTCGACAATGGGCAGTTCTTC TRBJ2-1 TRBV5-1 NA once
CASRLQGNHGYTF TGTGCCAGCAGGCTACAGGGGAACCATGGCTACACCTTC TRBJ1-2 TRBV27 TRBD1 NA
CASSTPGGGRSGNTIYF TGTGCCAGCAGTACGCCGGGAGGGGGCCGATCTGGAAACACCATATATTTT TRBJ1-3 TRBV28 TRBD1 once
CASSLLTGISGANVLTF TGTGCCAGCAGTTTATTGACAGGGATCTCTGGGGCCAACGTCCTGACTTTC TRBJ2-6 TRBV28 TRBD1 NA
CASSVGSSGSPTYEQYF TGTGCCAGCAGCGTAGGGTCTAGCGGGAGCCCCACGTACGAGCAGTACTTC TRBJ2-7 TRBV9 TRBD2 few
CSVETDSTDTQYF TGCAGCGTGGAAACAGACTCCACAGATACGCAGTATTTT TRBJ2-3 TRBV29-1 NA NA
CASSPTVTGGDNEKLFF TGTGCCAGTAGCCCAACCGTCACTGGGGGGGATAATGAAAAACTGTTTTTT TRBJ1-4 TRBV19 NA NA
CASSPDRARGYTF TGTGCCAGCAGTCCCGACAGGGCCCGTGGCTACACCTTC TRBJ1-2 TRBV28 TRBD1 NA
CASSLRAGGYPEQHF TGTGCCAGCAGCTTACGAGCGGGAGGCTACCCCGAGCAGCACTTC TRBJ2-7 TRBV7-3 TRBD2 NA
CASSTLQGYDGYTF TGTGCCAGTAGTACATTACAGGGATACGATGGCTACACCTTC TRBJ1-2 TRBV19 NA NA
CASSWDRGSEKLFF TGTGCCAGCAGTTGGGACAGGGGTAGCGAAAAACTGTTTTTT TRBJ1-4 TRBV5-4 TRBD1 NA